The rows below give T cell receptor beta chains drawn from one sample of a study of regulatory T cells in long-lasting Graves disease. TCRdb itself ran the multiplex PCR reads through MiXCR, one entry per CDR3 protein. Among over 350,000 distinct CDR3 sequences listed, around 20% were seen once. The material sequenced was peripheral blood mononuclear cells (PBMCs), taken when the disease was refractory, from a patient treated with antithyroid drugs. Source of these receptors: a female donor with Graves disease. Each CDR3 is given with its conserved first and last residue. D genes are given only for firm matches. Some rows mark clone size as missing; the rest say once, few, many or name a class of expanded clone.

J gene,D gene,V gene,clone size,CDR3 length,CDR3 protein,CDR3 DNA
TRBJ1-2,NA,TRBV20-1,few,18,CSAKGIPGTVKENYGYTF,TGCAGTGCTAAAGGCATTCCGGGGACTGTAAAAGAAAACTATGGCTACACCTTC
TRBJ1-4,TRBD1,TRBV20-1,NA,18,CSARETGPRGLANEKLFF,TGCAGTGCTCGAGAGACAGGGCCTCGGGGACTAGCTAATGAAAAACTGTTTTTT
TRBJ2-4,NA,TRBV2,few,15,CASTTSGPRENIQYF,TGTGCCAGCACTACCTCGGGACCCCGTGAAAACATTCAGTACTTC
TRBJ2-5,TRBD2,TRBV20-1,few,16,CSATTGLAGEQETQYF,TGCAGTGCTACTACGGGACTAGCGGGAGAGCAAGAGACCCAGTACTTC
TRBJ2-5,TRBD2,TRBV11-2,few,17,CASSLGGRSGRQETQYF,TGTGCCAGCAGCTTAGGGGGCCGTAGCGGGAGGCAAGAGACCCAGTACTTC
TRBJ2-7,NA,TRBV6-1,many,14,CASSEARPSYEQYF,TGTGCCAGCAGTGAAGCGAGACCCTCCTACGAGCAGTACTTC
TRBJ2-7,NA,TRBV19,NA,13,CASKTGDSYEQYF,TGTGCCAGTAAAACAGGAGACTCCTACGAGCAGTACTTC
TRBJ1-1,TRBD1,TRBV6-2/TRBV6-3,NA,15,CASSQPGQGKAEAFF,TGTGCCAGCAGTCAACCGGGACAGGGTAAGGCTGAAGCTTTCTTT
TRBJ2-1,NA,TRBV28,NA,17,CASSSSTGNRRRDEQFF,TGTGCCAGCAGTTCCTCGACAGGGAATAGGAGGAGGGATGAGCAGTTCTTC
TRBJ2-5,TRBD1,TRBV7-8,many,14,CASSPTGLGETQYF,TGTGCCAGCAGCCCGACAGGGTTAGGCGAGACCCAGTACTTC
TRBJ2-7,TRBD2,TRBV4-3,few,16,CASSQDDSGSAYEQYF,TGCGCCAGCAGCCAAGATGACAGCGGGAGTGCTTACGAGCAGTACTTC
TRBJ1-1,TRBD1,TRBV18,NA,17,CASSAKQGLGLNTEAFF,TGTGCCAGCTCAGCTAAACAGGGGCTAGGGTTGAACACTGAAGCTTTCTTT
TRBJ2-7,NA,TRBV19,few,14,CASSIGPDAYEQYF,TGTGCCAGTAGTATTGGGCCCGACGCCTACGAGCAGTACTTC
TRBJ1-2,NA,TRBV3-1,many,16,CASRPWNAGANYGYTF,TGTGCCAGCCGGCCATGGAATGCAGGGGCCAACTATGGCTACACCTTC
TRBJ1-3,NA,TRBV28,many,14,CASSFGGSGNTIYF,TGTGCCAGCAGTTTTGGGGGGTCTGGAAACACCATATATTTT
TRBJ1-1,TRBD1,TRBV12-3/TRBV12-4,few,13,CASNEVGTVQPNF,TGTGCCAGCAATGAAGTAGGGACAGTGCAACCGAATTTT
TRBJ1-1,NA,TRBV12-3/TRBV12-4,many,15,CASSQVGVGNKRAFF,TGTGCCAGCAGTCAAGTGGGGGTTGGCAATAAAAGAGCTTTCTTT
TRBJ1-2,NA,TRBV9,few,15,CASSVGQGSLYGYTF,TGTGCCAGCAGCGTAGGGCAGGGGAGCCTCTATGGCTACACCTTC
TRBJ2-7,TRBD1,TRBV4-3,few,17,CASSQGIGADRVYEQYF,TGCGCCAGCAGCCAAGGGATAGGGGCGGACAGGGTCTACGAGCAGTACTTC
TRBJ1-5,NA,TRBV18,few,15,CASSPGRGSNQPQHF,TGTGCCAGCTCACCAGGCAGGGGAAGCAATCAGCCCCAGCATTTT
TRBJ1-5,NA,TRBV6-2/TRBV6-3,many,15,CASSYGGRPGQPQHF,TGTGCCAGCAGTTACGGGGGACGGCCAGGTCAGCCCCAGCATTTT
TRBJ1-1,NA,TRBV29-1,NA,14,CSVAGAGRNTEAFF,TGCAGCGTCGCCGGGGCGGGGAGGAACACTGAAGCTTTCTTT
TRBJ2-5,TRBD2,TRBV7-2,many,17,CASSLGGAGGPGGTQYF,TGTGCCAGCAGCTTAGGTGGAGCGGGAGGTCCTGGGGGGACCCAGTACTTC
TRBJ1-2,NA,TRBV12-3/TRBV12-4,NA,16,CASSSPGTRANYGYTF,TGTGCCAGCAGTTCCCCTGGGACAAGAGCTAACTATGGCTACACCTTC
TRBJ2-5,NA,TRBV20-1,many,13,CSAPGQNQETQYF,TGCAGTGCTCCCGGACAGAACCAAGAGACCCAGTACTTC
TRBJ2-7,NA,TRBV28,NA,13,CASSTGTTYEQYF,TGTGCCAGCAGCACCGGGACAACATACGAGCAGTACTTC
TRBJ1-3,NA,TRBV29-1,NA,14,CSVRQLSTGNTIYF,TGCAGCGTTCGACAGCTCAGCACTGGAAACACCATATATTTT
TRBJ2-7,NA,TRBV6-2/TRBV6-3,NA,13,CASSRRDVEEQYF,TGTGCCAGCAGTCGCCGGGACGTCGAGGAGCAGTACTTC
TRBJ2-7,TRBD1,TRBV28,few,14,CASSLGQGASEQYF,TGTGCCAGCAGTTTAGGGCAGGGGGCGTCGGAGCAGTACTTC
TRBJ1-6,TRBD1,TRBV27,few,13,CASSSYRGSPLHF,TGTGCCAGCAGTTCCTACAGGGGCTCACCCCTCCACTTT
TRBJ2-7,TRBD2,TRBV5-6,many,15,CASSLDPSGNYEQYF,TGTGCCAGCAGCTTGGACCCTAGCGGGAACTACGAGCAGTACTTC
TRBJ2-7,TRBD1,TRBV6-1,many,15,CASSEYTGGSYEQYF,TGTGCCAGCAGTGAATACACAGGGGGCTCCTACGAGCAGTACTTC
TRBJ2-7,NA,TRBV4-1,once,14,CASSHNRDFDEQYF,TGCGCCAGCAGCCACAACAGGGACTTCGACGAGCAGTACTTC
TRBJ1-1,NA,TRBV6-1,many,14,CASIYSGMDTEAFF,TGTGCCAGCATATATTCAGGGATGGACACTGAAGCTTTCTTT
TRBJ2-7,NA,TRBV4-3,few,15,CASSQAYGGSYEQYF,TGCGCCAGCAGCCAAGCTTACGGGGGCTCCTACGAGCAGTACTTC
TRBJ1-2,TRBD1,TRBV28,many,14,CASTRADRDHGYTF,TGTGCCAGCACCAGGGCGGACAGGGACCATGGCTACACCTTC
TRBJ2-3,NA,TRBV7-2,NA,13,CASSFTVSDTQYF,TGTGCCAGCAGCTTTACAGTCTCAGATACGCAGTATTTT
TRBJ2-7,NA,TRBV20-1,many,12,CSAYGVYYEQYF,TGCAGTGCCTACGGTGTTTACTACGAGCAGTACTTC
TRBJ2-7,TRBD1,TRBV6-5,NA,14,CASSYRDRVHEQYF,TGTGCCAGCAGTTATCGAGACAGGGTACACGAGCAGTACTTC
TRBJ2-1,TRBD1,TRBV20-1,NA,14,CSAEGADDYNEQFF,TGCAGTGCAGAGGGGGCAGACGACTACAATGAGCAGTTCTTC
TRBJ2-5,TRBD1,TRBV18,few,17,CASSPGSGTALQETQYF,TGTGCCAGCTCACCAGGATCCGGGACAGCGCTTCAAGAGACCCAGTACTTC
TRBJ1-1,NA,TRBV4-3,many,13,CASSQGQGTEAFF,TGCGCCAGCAGCCAGGGACAAGGCACTGAAGCTTTCTTT
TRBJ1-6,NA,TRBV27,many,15,CASSLSHTGYSPLHF,TGTGCCAGCAGTTTATCGCACACGGGGTATTCACCCCTCCACTTT
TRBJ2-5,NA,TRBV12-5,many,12,CASGFSLETQYF,TGTGCTAGTGGTTTTTCGTTAGAGACCCAGTACTTC
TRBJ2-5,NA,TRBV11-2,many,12,CASSSSAETQYF,TGTGCCAGCAGCTCCTCGGCGGAGACCCAGTACTTC
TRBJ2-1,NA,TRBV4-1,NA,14,CASSRTESYNEQFF,TGCGCCAGCAGCCGCACAGAGTCCTACAATGAGCAGTTCTTC
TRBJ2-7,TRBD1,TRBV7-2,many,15,CASSATGQSSYEQYF,TGTGCCAGCAGCGCTACGGGACAGAGCTCCTACGAGCAGTACTTC
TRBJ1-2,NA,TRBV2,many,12,CATAGVNYGYTF,TGTGCCACCGCGGGGGTTAACTATGGCTACACCTTC
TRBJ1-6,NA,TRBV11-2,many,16,CASSPTSGSRGSPLHF,TGTGCCAGCAGCCCAACATCAGGGAGCCGGGGTTCACCCCTCCACTTT
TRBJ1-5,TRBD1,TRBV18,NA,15,CASSPRQGLGQPQHF,TGTGCCAGCTCACCTAGACAGGGGCTGGGTCAGCCCCAGCATTTT
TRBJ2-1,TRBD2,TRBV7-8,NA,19,CASSLAGSGRAGSYNEQFF,TGTGCCAGCAGCTTAGCGGGTAGCGGGAGGGCCGGTTCCTACAATGAGCAGTTCTTC
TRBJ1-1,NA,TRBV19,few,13,CASSNQGSYEAFF,TGTGCCAGTAGTAACCAGGGATCGTATGAAGCTTTCTTT
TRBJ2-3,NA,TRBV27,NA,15,CASSPFSGRTDTQYF,TGTGCCAGCAGCCCCTTTAGCGGACGCACAGATACGCAGTATTTT
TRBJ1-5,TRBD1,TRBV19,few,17,CASSQDRGPGSHQPQHF,TGTGCCAGTAGTCAGGACAGGGGGCCTGGTTCGCATCAGCCCCAGCATTTT
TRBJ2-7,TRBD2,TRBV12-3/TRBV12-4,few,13,CASSPPWSGSVNF,TGTGCCAGCAGCCCCCCGTGGAGCGGGAGCGTGAACTTC
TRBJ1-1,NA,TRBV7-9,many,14,CASSSPIPRGEAFF,TGTGCCAGCAGCTCACCGATCCCCCGCGGTGAAGCTTTCTTT
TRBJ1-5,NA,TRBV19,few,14,CASTFGGGNQPQHF,TGTGCCAGTACGTTCGGGGGCGGCAATCAGCCCCAGCATTTT
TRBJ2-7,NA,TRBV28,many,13,CAARAGLSYEQYF,TGTGCCGCGCGGGCGGGACTCTCCTACGAGCAGTACTTC
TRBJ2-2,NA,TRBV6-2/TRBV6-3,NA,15,CASSGSRGGTGELFF,TGTGCCAGCAGTGGGAGCAGGGGAGGCACCGGGGAGCTGTTTTTT
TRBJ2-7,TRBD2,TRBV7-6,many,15,CASSTSGLAGAEQYF,TGTGCCAGCAGCACATCGGGACTAGCGGGAGCTGAGCAGTACTTC